This record concerns one T cell receptor (beta chain) sequence. Antigen unknown. The data originate from a study of cytotoxic CD8 clonotypes in ibrutinib-treated CLL. V gave up 3 bases and J gave up 2 bases, with 10 bases separating them. The CDR3 covers 14 residues. Germline loops: CDR1 SGHTA, CDR2 FQGNSA. The assay was immunoSEQ multiplex PCR, and TCRdb's table has in-frame clones only and misses some. The sample has over 130,000 clones, more than 70% seen once. General study findings and limits: Increased clonality at ibrutinib response gave way to a return toward baseline at progression. Patients showed higher baseline clonality than age-matched healthy donors, and it tracked circulating CD8+ T-cell counts.

The source was PBMCs, collected after 36 months of ibrutinib treatment. The V call is TRBV7-2, the J call TRBJ1-2; D is uncertain. The receptor's source is a human donor with chronic lymphocytic leukemia. CDR3 sequence reads: CASSFSGGNYGYTF. CDR3 DNA sequence: TGTGCCAGCAGCTTCTCGGGAGGGAACTATGGCTACACCTTC.